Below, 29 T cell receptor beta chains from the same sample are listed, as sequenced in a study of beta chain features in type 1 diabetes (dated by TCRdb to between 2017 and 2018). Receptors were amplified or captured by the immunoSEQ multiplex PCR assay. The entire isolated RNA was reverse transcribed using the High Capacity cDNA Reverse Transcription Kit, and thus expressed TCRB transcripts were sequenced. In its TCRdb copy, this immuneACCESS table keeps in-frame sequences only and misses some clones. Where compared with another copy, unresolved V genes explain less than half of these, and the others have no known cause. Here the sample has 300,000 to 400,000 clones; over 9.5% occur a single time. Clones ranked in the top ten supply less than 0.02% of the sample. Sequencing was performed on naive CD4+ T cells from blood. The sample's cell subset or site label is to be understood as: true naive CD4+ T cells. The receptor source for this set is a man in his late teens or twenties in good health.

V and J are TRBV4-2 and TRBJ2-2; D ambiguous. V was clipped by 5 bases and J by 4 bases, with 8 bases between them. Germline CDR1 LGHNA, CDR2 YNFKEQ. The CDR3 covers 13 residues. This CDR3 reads CASSLALTGELFF. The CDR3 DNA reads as TGTGCCAGCAGCTTGGCCCTCACCGGGGAGCTGTTTTTT.

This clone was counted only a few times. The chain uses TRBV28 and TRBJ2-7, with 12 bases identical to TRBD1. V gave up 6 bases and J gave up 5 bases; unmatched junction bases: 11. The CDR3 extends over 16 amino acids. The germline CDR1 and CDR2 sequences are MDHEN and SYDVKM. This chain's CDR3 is CASSQPGQGARHEQYF. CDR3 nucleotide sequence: TGTGCCAGCAGCCAGCCGGGACAGGGGGCGCGCCACGAGCAGTACTTC.

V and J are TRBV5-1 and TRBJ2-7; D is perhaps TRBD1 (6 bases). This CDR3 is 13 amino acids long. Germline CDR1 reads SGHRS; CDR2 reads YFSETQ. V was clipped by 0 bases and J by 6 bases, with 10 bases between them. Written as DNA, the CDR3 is TGCGCCAGCAGCTTGGACAGGGTGGGCGAGCAGTACTTC. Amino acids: CASSLDRVGEQYF.

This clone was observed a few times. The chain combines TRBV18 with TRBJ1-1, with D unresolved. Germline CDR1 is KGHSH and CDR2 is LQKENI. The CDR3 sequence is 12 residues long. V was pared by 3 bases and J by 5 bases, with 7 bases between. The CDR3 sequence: CASSPTGTEAFF. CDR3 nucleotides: TGTGCCAGCTCACCGACGGGGACTGAAGCTTTCTTT.

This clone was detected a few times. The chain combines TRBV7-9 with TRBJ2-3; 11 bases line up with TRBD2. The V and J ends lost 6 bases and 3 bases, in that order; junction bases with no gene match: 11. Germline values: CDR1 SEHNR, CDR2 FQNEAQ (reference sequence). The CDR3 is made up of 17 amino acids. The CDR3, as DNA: TGTGCCAGCAGTTCGTACCTAGCGGGGGGAACTACAGATACGCAGTATTTT. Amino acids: CASSSYLAGGTTDTQYF.

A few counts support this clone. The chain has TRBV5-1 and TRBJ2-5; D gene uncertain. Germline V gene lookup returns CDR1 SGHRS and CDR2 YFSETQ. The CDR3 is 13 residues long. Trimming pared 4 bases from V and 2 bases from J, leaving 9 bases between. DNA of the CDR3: TGCGCCAGCAGCCTGAGTGGTCAAGAGACCCAGTACTTC. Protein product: CASSLSGQETQYF.

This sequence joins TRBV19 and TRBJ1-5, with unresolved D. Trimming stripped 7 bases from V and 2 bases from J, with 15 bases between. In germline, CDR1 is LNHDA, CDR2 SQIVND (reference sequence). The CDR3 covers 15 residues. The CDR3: CASTRSVRGNQPQHF. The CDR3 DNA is TGTGCCAGTACCCGATCCGTACGAGGCAATCAGCCCCAGCATTTT.

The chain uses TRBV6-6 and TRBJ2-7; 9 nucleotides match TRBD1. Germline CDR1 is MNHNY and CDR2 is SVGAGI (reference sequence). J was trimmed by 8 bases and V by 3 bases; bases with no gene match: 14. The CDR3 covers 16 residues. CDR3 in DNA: TGTGCCAGCAGTTATGCCCCCGGGACAGGGTCGAACAAGCAGTACTTC. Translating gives CASSYAPGTGSNKQYF.

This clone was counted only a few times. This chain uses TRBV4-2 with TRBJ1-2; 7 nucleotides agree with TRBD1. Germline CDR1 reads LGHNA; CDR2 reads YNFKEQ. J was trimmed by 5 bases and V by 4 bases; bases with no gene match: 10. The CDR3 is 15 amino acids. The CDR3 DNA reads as TGTGCCAGCAGCCCCCGACAGGGCGGGGAGTATGGCTACACCTTC. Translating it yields CASSPRQGGEYGYTF.

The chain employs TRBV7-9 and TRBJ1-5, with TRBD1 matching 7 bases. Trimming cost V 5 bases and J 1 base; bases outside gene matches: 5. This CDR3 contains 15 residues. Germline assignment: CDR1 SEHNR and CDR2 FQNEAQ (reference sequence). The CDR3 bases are TGTGCCAGCAGCCAAGGGACAGCGAGCAATCAGCCCCAGCATTTT. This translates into CASSQGTASNQPQHF.

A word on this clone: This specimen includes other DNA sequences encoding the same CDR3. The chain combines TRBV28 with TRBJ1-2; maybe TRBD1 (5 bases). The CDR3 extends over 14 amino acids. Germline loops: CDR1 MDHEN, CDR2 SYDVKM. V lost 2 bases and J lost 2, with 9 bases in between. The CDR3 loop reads CASSLGQGNYGYTF. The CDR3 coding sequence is TGTGCCAGCAGTTTAGGGCAGGGAAACTATGGCTACACCTTC.

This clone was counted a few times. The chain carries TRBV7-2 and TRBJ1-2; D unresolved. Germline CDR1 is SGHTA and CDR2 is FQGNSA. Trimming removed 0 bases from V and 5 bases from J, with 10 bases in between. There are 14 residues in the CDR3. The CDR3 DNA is TGTGCCAGCAGCTTAGCTGGAGACGGTTATGGCTACACCTTC. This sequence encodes CASSLAGDGYGYTF.

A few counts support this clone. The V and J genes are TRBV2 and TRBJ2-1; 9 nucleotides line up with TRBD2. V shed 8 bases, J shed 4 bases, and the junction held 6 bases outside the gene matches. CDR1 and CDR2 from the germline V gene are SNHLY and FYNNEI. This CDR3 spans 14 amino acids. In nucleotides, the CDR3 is TGTGCCAGCCTTCTGGCGGGAGGGTACAATGAGCAGTTCTTC. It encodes CASLLAGGYNEQFF.

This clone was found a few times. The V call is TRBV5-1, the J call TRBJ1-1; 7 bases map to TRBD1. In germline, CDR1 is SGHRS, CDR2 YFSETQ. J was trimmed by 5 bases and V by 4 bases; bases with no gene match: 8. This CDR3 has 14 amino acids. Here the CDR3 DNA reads TGCGCCAGCAGCACCCCGACAGGGTCGACTGAAGCTTTCTTT. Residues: CASSTPTGSTEAFF.

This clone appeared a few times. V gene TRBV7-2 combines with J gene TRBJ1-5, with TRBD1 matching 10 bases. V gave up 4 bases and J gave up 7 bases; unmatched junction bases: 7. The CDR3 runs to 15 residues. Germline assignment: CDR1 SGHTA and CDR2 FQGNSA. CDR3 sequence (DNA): TGTGCCAGCAGCTCCGGGGGACAGGGGTCACAGCCCCAGCATTTT. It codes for CASSSGGQGSQPQHF. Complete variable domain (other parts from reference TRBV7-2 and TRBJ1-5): GAGVSQSPSNKVTEKGKDVELRCDPISGHTALYWYRQSLGQGLEFLIYFQGNSAPDKSGLPSDRFSAERTGGSVSTLTIQRTQQEDSAVYLCASSSGGQGSQPQHFGDGTRLSIL.

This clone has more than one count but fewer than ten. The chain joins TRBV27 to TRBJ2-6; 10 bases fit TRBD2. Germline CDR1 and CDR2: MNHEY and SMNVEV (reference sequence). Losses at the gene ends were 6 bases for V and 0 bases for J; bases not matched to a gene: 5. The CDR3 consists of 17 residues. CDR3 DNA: TGTGCCAGCAGGATAGCGGGAGGTACCTCTGGGGCCAACGTCCTGACTTTC. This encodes CASRIAGGTSGANVLTF. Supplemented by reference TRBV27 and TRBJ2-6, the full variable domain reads EAQVTQNPRYLITVTGKKLTVTCSQNMNHEYMSWYRQDPGLGLRQIYYSMNVEVTDKGDVPEGYKVSRKEKRNFPLILESPSPNQTSLYFCASRIAGGTSGANVLTFGAGSRLTVL.

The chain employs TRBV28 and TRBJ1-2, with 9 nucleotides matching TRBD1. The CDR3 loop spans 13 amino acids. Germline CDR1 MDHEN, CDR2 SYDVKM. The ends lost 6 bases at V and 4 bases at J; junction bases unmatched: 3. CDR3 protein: CASSEGQGYGYTF. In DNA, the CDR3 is TGTGCCAGCAGCGAGGGACAGGGCTATGGCTACACCTTC.

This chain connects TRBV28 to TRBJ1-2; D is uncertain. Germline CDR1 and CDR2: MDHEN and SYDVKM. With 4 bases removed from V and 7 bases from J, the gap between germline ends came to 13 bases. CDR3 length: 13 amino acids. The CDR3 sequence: CASSSQFGGGYTF. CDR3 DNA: TGTGCCAGCAGTTCCCAATTCGGAGGTGGCTACACCTTC.

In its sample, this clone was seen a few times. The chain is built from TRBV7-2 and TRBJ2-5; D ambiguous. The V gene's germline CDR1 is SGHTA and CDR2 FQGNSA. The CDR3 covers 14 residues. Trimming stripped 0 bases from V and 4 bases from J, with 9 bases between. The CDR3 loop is CASSLAVRPETQYF. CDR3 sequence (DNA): TGTGCCAGCAGCTTAGCGGTCAGGCCAGAGACCCAGTACTTC.

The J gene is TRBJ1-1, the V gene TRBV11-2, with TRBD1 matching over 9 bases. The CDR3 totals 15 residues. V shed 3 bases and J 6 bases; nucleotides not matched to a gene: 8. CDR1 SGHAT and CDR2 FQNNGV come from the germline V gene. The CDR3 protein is CASSFLPGQGAEAFF. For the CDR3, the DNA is TGTGCCAGCAGCTTCTTACCGGGACAGGGTGCTGAAGCTTTCTTT.

Written as DNA, the CDR3 is TGTGCCAGCATACCGGGGATAGATACGCAGTATTTT. Protein: CASIPGIDTQYF. The chain couples TRBV2 to TRBJ2-3; TRBD2 might be the D (5 bases). Germline V CDR1 and CDR2: SNHLY, FYNNEI. The CDR3 contains 12 residues. The V end was cut by 7 bases, the J end by 5 bases, with 10 bases between.

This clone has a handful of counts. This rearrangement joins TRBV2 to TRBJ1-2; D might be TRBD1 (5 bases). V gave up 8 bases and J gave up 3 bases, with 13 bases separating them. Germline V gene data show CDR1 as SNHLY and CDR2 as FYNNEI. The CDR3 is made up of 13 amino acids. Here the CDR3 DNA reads TGTGCCAGCTCAGTGGGACTGTACTATGGCTACACCTTC. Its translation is CASSVGLYYGYTF.

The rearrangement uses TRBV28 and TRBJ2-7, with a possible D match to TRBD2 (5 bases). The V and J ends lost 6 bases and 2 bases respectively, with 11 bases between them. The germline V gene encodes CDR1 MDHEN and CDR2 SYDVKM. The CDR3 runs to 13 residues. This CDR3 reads CASRTTEPYEQYF. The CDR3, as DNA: TGTGCCAGCAGGACTACAGAGCCCTACGAGCAGTACTTC.

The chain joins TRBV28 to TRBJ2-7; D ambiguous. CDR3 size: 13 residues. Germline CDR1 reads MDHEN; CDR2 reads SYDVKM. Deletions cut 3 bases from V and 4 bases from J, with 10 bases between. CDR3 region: CASSFYPKYEQYF. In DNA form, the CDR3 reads TGTGCCAGCAGTTTTTACCCTAAGTACGAGCAGTACTTC.

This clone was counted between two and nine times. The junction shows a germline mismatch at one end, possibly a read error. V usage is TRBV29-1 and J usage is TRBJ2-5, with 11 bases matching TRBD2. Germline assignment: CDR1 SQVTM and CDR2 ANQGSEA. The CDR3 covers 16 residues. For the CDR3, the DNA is TGCTGCGTTGGGGTGCCTAGCGGGGGGCTTCAAGAGACCCAGTACTTC. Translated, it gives CCVGVPSGGLQETQYF.

Here the CDR3 DNA reads TGTGCCAGCAGCCTCCTGGCAGGGTTTTCTAATGAAAAACTGTTTTTT. Its protein is CASSLLAGFSNEKLFF. The genes are TRBV7-2 and TRBJ1-4; D is possibly TRBD1 (5 bases). V was trimmed by 5 bases and J by 3 bases, leaving 16 bases between them. The CDR3 is 16 amino acids. Germline values: CDR1 SGHTA, CDR2 FQGNSA. Supplemented by reference TRBV7-2 and TRBJ1-4, the full variable domain reads GAGVSQSPSNKVTEKGKDVELRCDPISGHTALYWYRQSLGQGLEFLIYFQGNSAPDKSGLPSDRFSAERTGGSVSTLTIQRTQQEDSAVYLCASSLLAGFSNEKLFFGSGTQLSVL.

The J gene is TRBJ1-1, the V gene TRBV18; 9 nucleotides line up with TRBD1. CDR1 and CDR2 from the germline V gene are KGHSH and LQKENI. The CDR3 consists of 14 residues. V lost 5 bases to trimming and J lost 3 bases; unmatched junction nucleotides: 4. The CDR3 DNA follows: TGTGCCAGCTCATCGCGACAGGGGGACACTGAAGCTTTCTTT. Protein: CASSSRQGDTEAFF. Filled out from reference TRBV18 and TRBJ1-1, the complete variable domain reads NAGVMQNPRHLVRRRGQEARLRCSPMKGHSHVYWYRQLPEEGLKFMVYLQKENIIDESGMPKERFSAEFPKEGPSILRIQQVVRGDSAAYFCASSSRQGDTEAFFGQGTRLTVV.

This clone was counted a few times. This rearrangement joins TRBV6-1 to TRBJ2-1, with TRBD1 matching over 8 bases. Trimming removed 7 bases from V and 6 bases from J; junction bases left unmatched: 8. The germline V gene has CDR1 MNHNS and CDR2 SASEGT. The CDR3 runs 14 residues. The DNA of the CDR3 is TGTGCCAGCATACTAATGACAGGGGTCAATGAGCAGTTCTTC. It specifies CASILMTGVNEQFF.

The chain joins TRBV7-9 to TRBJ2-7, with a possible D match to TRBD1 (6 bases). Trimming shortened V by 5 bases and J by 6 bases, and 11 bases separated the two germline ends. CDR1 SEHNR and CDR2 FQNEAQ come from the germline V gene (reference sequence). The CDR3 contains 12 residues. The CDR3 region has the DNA TGTGCCAGCAGCCAAACAGGGTTCGAGCAGTACTTC. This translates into CASSQTGFEQYF.